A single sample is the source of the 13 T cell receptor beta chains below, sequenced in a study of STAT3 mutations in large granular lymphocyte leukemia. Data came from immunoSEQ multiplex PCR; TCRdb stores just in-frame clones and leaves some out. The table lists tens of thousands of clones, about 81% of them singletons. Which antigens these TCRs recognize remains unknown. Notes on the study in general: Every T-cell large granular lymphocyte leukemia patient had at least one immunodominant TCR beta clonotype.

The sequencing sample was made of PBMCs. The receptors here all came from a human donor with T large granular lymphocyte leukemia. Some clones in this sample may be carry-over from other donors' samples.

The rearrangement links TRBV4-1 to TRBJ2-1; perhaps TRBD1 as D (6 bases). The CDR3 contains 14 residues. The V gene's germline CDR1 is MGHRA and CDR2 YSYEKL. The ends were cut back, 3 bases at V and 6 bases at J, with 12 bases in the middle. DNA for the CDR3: TGCGCCAGCAGCCAGAAGGGGGTTCTCAATGAGCAGTTCTTC. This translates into CASSQKGVLNEQFF.

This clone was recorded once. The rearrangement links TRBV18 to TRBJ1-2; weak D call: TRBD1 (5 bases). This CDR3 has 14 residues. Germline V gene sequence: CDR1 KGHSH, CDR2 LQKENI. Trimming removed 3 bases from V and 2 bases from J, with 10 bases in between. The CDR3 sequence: CASSPSEGNYGYTF. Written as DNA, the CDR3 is TGTGCCAGCTCACCCTCTGAGGGGAACTATGGCTACACCTTC.

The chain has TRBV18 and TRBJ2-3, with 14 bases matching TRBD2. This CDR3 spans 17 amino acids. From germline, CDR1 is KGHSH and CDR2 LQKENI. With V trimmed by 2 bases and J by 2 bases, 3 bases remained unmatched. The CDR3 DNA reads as TGTGCCAGCTCACCAGGACTAGCGGGGGGCTTCACAGATACGCAGTATTTT. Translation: CASSPGLAGGFTDTQYF.

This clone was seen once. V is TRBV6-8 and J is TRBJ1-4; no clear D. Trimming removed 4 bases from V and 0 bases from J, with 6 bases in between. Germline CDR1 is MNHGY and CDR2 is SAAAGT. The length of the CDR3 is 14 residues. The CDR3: CASSSTATNEKLFF. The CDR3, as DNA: TGTGCCAGCAGTTCGACTGCAACTAATGAAAAACTGTTTTTT.

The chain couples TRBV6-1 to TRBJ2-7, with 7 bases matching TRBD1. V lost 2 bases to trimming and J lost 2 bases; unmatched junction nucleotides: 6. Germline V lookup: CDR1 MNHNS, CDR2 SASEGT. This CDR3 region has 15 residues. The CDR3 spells CASSEYRDSAYEQYF. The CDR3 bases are TGTGCCAGCAGTGAATACCGGGACAGTGCCTACGAGCAGTACTTC.

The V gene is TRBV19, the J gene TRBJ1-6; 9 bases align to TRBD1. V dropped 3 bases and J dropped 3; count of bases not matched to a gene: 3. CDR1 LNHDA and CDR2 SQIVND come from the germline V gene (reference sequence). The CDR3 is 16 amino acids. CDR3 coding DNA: TGTGCCAGTAGTATGGTGGGACAGGGCTATAATTCACCCCTCCACTTT. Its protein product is CASSMVGQGYNSPLHF.

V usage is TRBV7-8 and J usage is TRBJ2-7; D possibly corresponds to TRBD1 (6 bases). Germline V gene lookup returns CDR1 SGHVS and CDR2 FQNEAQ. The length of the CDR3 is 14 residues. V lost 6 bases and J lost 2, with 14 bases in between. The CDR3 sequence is CASSNTGITYEQYF. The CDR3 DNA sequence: TGTGCCAGCAGTAATACAGGGATTACCTACGAGCAGTACTTC.

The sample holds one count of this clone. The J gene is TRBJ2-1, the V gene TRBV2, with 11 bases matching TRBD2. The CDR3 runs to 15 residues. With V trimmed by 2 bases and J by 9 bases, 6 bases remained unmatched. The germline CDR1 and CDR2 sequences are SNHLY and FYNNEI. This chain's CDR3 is CASSELAGGLGEQFF. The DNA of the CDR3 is TGTGCCAGCAGTGAACTAGCGGGGGGACTCGGTGAGCAGTTCTTC.

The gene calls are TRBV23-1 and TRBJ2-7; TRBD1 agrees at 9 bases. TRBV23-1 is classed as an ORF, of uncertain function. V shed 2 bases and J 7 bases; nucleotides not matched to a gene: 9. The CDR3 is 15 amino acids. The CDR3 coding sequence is TGCGCCAGCAGTCAAGGACAGGGGCCAATGGGGGAGCAGTACGTC. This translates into CASSQGQGPMGEQYV.

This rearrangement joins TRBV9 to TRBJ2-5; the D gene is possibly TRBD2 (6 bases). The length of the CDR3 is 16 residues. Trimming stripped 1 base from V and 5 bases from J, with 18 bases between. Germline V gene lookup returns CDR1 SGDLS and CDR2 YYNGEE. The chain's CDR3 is CASSVYSAGLWETQYF. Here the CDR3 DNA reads TGTGCCAGCAGCGTATACTCCGCGGGACTCTGGGAGACCCAGTACTTC.

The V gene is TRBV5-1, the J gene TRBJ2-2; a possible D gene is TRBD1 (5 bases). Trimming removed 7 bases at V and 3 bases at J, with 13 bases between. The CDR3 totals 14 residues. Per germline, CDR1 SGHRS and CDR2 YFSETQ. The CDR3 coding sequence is TGCGCCAGCTGGGGTACAGGAGACACCGGGGAGCTGTTTTTT. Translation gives CASWGTGDTGELFF.

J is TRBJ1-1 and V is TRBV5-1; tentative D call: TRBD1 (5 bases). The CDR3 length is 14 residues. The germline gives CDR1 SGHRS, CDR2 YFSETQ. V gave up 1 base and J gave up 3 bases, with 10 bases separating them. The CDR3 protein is CASSLRGEDTEAFF. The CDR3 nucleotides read TGCGCCAGCAGCTTGCGGGGGGAGGACACTGAAGCTTTCTTT.

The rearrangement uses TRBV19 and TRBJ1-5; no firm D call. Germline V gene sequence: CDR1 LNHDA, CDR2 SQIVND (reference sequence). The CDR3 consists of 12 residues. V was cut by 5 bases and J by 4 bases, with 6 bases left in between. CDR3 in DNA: TGTGCCAGTAGTGGACCGAATCAGCCCCAGCATTTT. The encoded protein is CASSGPNQPQHF.